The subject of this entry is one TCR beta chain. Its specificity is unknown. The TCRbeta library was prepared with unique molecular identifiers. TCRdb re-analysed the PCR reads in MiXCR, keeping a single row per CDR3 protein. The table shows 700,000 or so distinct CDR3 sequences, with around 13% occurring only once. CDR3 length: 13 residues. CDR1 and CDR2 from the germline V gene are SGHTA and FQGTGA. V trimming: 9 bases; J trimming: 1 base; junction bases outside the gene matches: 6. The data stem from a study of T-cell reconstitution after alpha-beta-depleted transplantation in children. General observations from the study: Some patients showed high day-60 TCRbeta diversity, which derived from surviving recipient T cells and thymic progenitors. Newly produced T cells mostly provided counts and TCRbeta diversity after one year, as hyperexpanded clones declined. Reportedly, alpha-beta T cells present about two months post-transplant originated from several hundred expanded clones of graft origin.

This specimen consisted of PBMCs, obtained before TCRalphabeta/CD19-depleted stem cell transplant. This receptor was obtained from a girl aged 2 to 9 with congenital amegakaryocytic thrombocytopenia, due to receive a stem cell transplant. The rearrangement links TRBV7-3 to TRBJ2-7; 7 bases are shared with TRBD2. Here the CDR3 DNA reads TGTGCCAGTGCTAGCGGAACTTCCTACGAGCAGTACTTC. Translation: CASASGTSYEQYF.